This TCR beta chain was sequenced for a study of CD8 T cells in Susac syndrome. This clonotype appeared once. An amount of RNA that ranged from about 0.45 to 1 ug was reverse transcribed with random hexamers. One entry per CDR3 protein results from TCRdb running MiXCR on the immunoSEQ multiplex PCR reads. Of some 400,000 distinct CDR3 sequences listed, approximately 85% are singletons. In blood CD8+ and CD4+ T cells, TCR beta underwent sequencing. TEMRA cells underwent FACS enrichment and CD8+ and CD4+ T cells underwent negative isolation. The trim removed 2 bases at V and 6 bases at J, leaving 10 bases unmatched. The CDR3 is made up of 16 amino acids. Looked up from germline, CDR1 is SGHNT and CDR2 is YYREEE (reference sequence).

The sequence derives from a human donor with multiple sclerosis. The V gene is TRBV5-4, the J gene TRBJ1-1; 10 bases are shared with TRBD1. Input material: CD8+ T cells from PBMCs. As DNA, the CDR3 is TGTGCCAGCAGCTTCCACCTTGGGGACAGGGGCCCTGAAGCTTTCTTT. This gives the protein CASSFHLGDRGPEAFF.